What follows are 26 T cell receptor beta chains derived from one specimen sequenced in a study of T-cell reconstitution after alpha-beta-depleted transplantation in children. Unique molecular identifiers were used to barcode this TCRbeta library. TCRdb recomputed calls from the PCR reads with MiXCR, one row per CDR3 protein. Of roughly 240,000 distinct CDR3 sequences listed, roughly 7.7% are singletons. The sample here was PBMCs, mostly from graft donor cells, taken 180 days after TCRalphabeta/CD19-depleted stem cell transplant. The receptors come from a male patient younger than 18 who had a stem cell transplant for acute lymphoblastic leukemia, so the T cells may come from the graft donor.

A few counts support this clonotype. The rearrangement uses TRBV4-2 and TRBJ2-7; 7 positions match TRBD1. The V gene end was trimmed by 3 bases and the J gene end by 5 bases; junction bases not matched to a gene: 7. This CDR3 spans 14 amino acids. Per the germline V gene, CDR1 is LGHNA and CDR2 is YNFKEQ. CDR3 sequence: CASSHWTGADEQYF. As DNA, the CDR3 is TGTGCCAGCAGCCACTGGACAGGAGCTGACGAGCAGTACTTC.

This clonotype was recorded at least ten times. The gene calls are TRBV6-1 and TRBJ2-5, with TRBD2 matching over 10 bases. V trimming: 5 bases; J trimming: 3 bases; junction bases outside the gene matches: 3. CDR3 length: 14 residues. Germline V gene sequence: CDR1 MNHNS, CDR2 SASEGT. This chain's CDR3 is CASSKRGGKETQYF. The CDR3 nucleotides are TGTGCCAGCAGTAAGCGGGGGGGTAAAGAGACCCAGTACTTC.

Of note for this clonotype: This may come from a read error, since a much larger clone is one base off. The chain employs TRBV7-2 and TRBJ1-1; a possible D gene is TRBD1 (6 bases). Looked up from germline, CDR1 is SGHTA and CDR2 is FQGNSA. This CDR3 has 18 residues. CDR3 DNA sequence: TGTCCCAGCAGCTTAGCCTACAGGGTCCCCTTCCAGAACACTGAAGCTTTCTTT. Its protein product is CPSSLAYRVPFQNTEAFF.

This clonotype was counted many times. This chain's CDR3 is CASSLGGSPNEQFF. DNA for the CDR3: TGTGCCAGCAGTTTAGGGGGGTCGCCCAATGAGCAGTTCTTC. The chain recombines TRBV12-3 or TRBV12-4 with TRBJ2-1; D is possibly TRBD1 or TRBD2 (5 bases each). V lost 1 base to trimming and J lost 6 bases, with 10 bases between them. There are 14 residues in the CDR3.

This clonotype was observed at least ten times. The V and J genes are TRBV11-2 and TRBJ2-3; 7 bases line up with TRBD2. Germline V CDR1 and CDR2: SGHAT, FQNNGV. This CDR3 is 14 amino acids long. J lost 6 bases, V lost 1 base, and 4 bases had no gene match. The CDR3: CASSLGGGLDTQYF. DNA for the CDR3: TGTGCCAGCAGCTTAGGGGGAGGGTTGGATACGCAGTATTTT.

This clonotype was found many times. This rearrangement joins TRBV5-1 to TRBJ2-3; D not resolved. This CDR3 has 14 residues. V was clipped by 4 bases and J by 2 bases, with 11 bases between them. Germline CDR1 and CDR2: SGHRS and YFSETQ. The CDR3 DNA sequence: TGCGCCAGCAGCATAGGACGGATCACAGATACGCAGTATTTT. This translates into CASSIGRITDTQYF.

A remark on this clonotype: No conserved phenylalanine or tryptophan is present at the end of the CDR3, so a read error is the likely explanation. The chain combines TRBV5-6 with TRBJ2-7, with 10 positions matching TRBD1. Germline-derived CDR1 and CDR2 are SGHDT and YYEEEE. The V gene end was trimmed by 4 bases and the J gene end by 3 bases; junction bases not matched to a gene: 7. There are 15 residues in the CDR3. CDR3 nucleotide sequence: TGTGCCAGCAGCCCCATCGGACAGGGGGACTACGAGCAGTACTTG. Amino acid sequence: CASSPIGQGDYEQYL.

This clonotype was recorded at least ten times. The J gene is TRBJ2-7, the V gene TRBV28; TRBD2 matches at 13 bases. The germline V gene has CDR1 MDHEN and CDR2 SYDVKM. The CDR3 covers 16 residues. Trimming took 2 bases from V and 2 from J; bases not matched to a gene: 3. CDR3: CASSLGGLAGTYEQYF. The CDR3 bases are TGTGCCAGCAGTTTAGGGGGACTAGCGGGGACCTACGAGCAGTACTTC.

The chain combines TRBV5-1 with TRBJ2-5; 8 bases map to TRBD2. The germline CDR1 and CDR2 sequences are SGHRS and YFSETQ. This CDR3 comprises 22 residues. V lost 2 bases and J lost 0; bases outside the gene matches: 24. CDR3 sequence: CASSFRETAGLRLAWNQETQYF. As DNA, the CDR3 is TGCGCCAGCAGCTTCAGAGAGACCGCCGGTCTTAGACTAGCGTGGAACCAAGAGACCCAGTACTTC. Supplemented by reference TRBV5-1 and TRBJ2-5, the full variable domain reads KAGVTQTPRYLIKTRGQQVTLSCSPISGHRSVSWYQQTPGQGLQFLFEYFSETQRNKGNFPGRFSGRQFSNSRSEMNVSTLELGDSALYLCASSFRETAGLRLAWNQETQYFGPGTRLLVL.

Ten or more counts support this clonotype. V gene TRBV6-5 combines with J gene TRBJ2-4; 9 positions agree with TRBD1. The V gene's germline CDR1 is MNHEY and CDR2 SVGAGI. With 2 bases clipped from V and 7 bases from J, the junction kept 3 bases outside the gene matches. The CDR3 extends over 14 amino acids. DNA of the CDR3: TGTGCCAGCAGTTACGACAGGGGGACGAACATTCAGTACTTC. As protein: CASSYDRGTNIQYF.

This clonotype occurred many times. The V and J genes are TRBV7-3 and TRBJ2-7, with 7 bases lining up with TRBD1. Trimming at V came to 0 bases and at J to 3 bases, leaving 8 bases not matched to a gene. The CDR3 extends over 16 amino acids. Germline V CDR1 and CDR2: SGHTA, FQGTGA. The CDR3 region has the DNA TGTGCCAGCAGCTTAACCCCCGTGACAGGGAACTACGAGCAGTACTTC. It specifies CASSLTPVTGNYEQYF.

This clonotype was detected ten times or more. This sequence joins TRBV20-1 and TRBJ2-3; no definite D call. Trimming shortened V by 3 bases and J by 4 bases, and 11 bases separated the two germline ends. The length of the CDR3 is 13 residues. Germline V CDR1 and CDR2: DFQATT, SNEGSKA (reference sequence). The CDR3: CSARLISADTQYF. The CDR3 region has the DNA TGCAGTGCTAGGTTAATAAGTGCAGATACGCAGTATTTT.

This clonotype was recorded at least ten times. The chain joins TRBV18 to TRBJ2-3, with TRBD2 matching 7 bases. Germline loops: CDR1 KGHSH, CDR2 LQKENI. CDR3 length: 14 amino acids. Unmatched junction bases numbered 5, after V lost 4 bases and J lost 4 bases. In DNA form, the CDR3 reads TGTGCCAGCTCACGGACTAGTTTCCCAGATACGCAGTATTTT. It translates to CASSRTSFPDTQYF.

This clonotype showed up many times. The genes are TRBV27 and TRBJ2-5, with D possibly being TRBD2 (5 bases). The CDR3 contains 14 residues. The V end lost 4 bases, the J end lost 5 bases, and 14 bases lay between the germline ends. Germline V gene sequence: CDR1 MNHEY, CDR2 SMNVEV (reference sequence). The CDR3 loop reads CASSSRASGETQYF. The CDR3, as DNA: TGTGCCAGCAGTTCTCGAGCTTCGGGGGAGACCCAGTACTTC.

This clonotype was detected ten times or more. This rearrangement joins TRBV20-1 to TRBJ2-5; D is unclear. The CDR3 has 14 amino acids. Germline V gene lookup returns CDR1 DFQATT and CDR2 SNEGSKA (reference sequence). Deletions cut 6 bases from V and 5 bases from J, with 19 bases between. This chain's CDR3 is CSATRDGILETQYF. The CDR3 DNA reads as TGCAGTGCCACAAGAGACGGTATTCTGGAGACCCAGTACTTC.

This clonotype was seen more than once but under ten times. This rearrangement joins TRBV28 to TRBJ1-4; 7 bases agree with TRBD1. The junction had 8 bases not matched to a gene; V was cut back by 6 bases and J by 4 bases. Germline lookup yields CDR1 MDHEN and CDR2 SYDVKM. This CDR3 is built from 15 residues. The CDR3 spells CASSLDRAGNEKLFF. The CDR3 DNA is TGTGCCAGCAGCTTAGACAGGGCTGGTAATGAAAAACTGTTTTTT.

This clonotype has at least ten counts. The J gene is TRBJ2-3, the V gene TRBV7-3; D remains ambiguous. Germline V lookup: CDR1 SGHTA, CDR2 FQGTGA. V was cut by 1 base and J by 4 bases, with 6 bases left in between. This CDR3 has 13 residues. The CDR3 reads CASSLMVPDTQYF. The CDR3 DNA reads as TGTGCCAGCAGCTTAATGGTACCAGATACGCAGTATTTT.

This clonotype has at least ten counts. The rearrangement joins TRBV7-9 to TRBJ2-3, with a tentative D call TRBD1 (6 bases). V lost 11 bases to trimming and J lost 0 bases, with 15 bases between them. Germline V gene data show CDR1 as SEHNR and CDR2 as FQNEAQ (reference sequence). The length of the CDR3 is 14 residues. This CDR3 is CAHPGTQSTDTQYF. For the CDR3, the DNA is TGTGCCCACCCCGGGACACAAAGCACAGATACGCAGTATTTT.

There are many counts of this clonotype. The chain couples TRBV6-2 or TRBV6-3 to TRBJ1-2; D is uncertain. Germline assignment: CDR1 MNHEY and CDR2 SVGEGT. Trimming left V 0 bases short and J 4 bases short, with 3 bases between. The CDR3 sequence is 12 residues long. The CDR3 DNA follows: TGTGCCAGCAGTTACTCAAGCTATGGCTACACCTTC. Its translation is CASSYSSYGYTF.

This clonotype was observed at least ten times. The CDR3, as DNA: TGTGCCAGCAGCCAGCGGGGGGCTAGCAATGAGCAGTTCTTC. Amino acids: CASSQRGASNEQFF. V usage is TRBV3-1 and J usage is TRBJ2-1, with 8 bases fitting TRBD2. Germline trimming cut 3 bases from V and 6 bases from J; bases unmatched to any gene: 4. Germline CDR1 LGHDT, CDR2 YNNKEL (reference sequence). The CDR3 sequence is 14 residues long.

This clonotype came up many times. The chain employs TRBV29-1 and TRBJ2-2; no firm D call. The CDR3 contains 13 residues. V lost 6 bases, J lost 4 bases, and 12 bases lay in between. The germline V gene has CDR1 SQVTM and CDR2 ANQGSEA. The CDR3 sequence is CSVEYIATGELFF. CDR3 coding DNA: TGCAGCGTAGAGTACATAGCCACCGGGGAGCTGTTTTTT.

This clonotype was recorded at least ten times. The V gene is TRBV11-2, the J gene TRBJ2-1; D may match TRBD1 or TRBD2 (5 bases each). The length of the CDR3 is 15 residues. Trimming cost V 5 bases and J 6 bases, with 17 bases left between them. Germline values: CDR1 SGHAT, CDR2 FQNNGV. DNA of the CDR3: TGTGCCAGCAGCGTAGGGACGACCCGGGGCAATGAGCAGTTCTTC. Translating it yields CASSVGTTRGNEQFF.

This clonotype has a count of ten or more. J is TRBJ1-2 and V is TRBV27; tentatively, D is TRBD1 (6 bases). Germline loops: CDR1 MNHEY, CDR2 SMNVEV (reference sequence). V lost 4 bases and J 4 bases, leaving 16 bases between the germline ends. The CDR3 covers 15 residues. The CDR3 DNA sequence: TGTGCCAGCAGTTCCGCCTCAGGGGCTTTCTATGGCTACACCTTC. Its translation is CASSSASGAFYGYTF.

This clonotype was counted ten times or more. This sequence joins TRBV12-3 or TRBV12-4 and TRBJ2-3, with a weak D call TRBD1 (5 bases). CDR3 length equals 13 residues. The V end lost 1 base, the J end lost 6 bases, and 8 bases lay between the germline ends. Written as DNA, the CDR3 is TGTGCCAGCAGTTTAGTCAGGGCCGATACGCAGTATTTT. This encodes CASSLVRADTQYF.

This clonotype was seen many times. The CDR3 is CSVEGPRGHTNTGELFF. CDR3 sequence (DNA): TGCAGCGTTGAAGGACCTCGGGGACACACGAACACCGGGGAGCTGTTTTTT. The V gene is TRBV29-1, the J gene TRBJ2-2, with TRBD1 as a possible D gene (6 bases). The CDR3 is made up of 17 amino acids. From germline, CDR1 is SQVTM and CDR2 ANQGSEA. V was shortened by 1 base and J by 0 bases, with 15 bases between the two germline ends.

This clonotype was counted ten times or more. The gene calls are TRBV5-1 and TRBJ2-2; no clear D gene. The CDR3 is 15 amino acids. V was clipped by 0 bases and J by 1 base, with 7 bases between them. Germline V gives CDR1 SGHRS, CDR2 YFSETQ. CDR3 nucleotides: TGCGCCAGCAGCTTGGAAAACAGGAACACCGGGGAGCTGTTTTTT. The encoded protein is CASSLENRNTGELFF. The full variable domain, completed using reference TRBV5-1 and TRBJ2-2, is KAGVTQTPRYLIKTRGQQVTLSCSPISGHRSVSWYQQTPGQGLQFLFEYFSETQRNKGNFPGRFSGRQFSNSRSEMNVSTLELGDSALYLCASSLENRNTGELFFGEGSRLTVL.